This is a list of T cell receptor beta chains from one sample in a study of response to subunit inactivated influenza vaccine. TCRdb re-called the RT-PCR reads with MiXCR, one entry per CDR3 protein. The sample consists of 500,000 to 600,000 distinct CDR3 sequences, over 9% of them appearing once. Another study also made use of these data, one on T cells expressing NK-cell markers.

The sequences come from PBMCs from blood, collected on the day of vaccination. These receptors were taken from a man between 45 and 60 years old who received an inactivated influenza vaccine. The CDR3 runs from the conserved cysteine through the conserved F or W. Each record gives: CDR3 DNA, CDR3 protein, CDR3 length, clone size, J gene, V gene, D gene. The D gene is left open where the match is weak. Rows may omit the clone size; those that give it use once, few, many or a size class.

TGTGCCAGCAGCTTCGACAGGGGGTCTAAAAACGAGCAGTACTTC CASSFDRGSKNEQYF 15 . TRBJ2-7 TRBV7-2 TRBD1
TGCGCCAGCAGCTTGGAAGCCGCTACAGCTGCCACTGAAGCTTTCTTT CASSLEAATAATEAFF 16 few TRBJ1-1 TRBV5-1 .
TGCGCCAGCAGACGGACTAGAGGCGTAAATGAGCAGTTCTTC CASRRTRGVNEQFF 14 many TRBJ2-1 TRBV5-1 TRBD2
TGTGCCAGCAGTTGGGGGCTTTCGGGAGATACGCAGTATTTT CASSWGLSGDTQYF 14 few TRBJ2-3 TRBV28 .
TGCAGTGCGGGACTAGCGGGAGGTTTAGATACGCAGTATTTT CSAGLAGGLDTQYF 14 few TRBJ2-3 TRBV20-1 TRBD2
TGCGCCAGCAGCCAAACCGGGACAGCTGGAGATGAGCAGTTCTTC CASSQTGTAGDEQFF 15 many TRBJ2-1 TRBV4-1 TRBD1
TGTGCCAGCCGATACAGGGCAACTGGGGCCAACGTCCTGACTTTC CASRYRATGANVLTF 15 few TRBJ2-6 TRBV12-3/TRBV12-4 .
TGTGCCAGCAGTTACTCACCCGTAGAAGAAAGAGGGACAGGGGGTTTCAATGAGCAGTTCTTC CASSYSPVEERGTGGFNEQFF 21 . TRBJ2-1 TRBV6-2/TRBV6-3 TRBD1
TGTGCCAGCAGCTTAGGATCCGCTCATCCCTACAATGAGCAGTTCTTC CASSLGSAHPYNEQFF 16 . TRBJ2-1 TRBV11-2 .
TGTGCCAGCAGTTCCGGGACAGCCATCTACGAGCAGTACTTC CASSSGTAIYEQYF 14 few TRBJ2-7 TRBV12-3/TRBV12-4 TRBD1
TGTGCCAGCAGTCCTCGGACAGATCTCTACAATGAGCAGTTCTTC CASSPRTDLYNEQFF 15 many TRBJ2-1 TRBV28 .
TGTGCCAGCAGTTTTAGCAGGGGTAATTCACCCCTCCACTTT CASSFSRGNSPLHF 14 . TRBJ1-6 TRBV12-3/TRBV12-4 .
TGTGCCAGCAGCCTAGGACTAGCGGGAGTTAGGTTTAATGAGCAGTTCTTC CASSLGLAGVRFNEQFF 17 . TRBJ2-1 TRBV14 TRBD2
TGCAGCGTTGGGGGGCGGGGAGGCAACACTGAAGCTTTCTTT CSVGGRGGNTEAFF 14 . TRBJ1-1 TRBV29-1 .
TGTGCCAGCAAAAACACAGATACGCAGTATTTT CASKNTDTQYF 11 . TRBJ2-3 TRBV6-6 .
TGTGCCAGCACCAGGGACAGGACGTCGCCCCAGCATTTT CASTRDRTSPQHF 13 . TRBJ1-5 TRBV6-6 TRBD1
TGTGCCTCGTCCGGGGGAGTGGGAAACACCATATATTTT CASSGGVGNTIYF 13 . TRBJ1-3 TRBV10-3 .
TGTGCCAGCAGTTACTCTAGGGATCAGTACTTC CASSYSRDQYF 11 few TRBJ2-5 TRBV6-6 .
TGTGCCAGCAGCCAAACCACAGGGTCCCAGCAGCTCTTC CASSQTTGSQQLF 13 . TRBJ2-1 TRBV14 .
TGTGCCAGCAGTTCCAGAAACTACGAGCAGTACTTC CASSSRNYEQYF 12 many TRBJ2-7 TRBV12-3/TRBV12-4 .
TGCAGTGCTCTCCTGACTAGCGGGGTCTCGAGCTCCTACAATGAGCAGTTCTTC CSALLTSGVSSSYNEQFF 18 many TRBJ2-1 TRBV20-1 TRBD2
TGTGCCAGCAGTTGGGGCGTTGGGGGTGAGCAGTTCTTC CASSWGVGGEQFF 13 once TRBJ2-1 TRBV27 .
TGTGCCAGCAGTTACTCGAGAGGGGTTCGCACAGATACGCAGTATTTT CASSYSRGVRTDTQYF 16 . TRBJ2-3 TRBV6-5 .